One sample yielded the 24 T cell receptor beta chains listed below, sequenced in a study of molecular identifiers for immune sequencing clone quantification. TCRdb ran MiXCR on the PCR reads and lists one entry per CDR3 protein. Of approximately 630,000 distinct CDR3 sequences in the sample, 25% were seen once. Material: naive CD8+ T cells from blood, with Jurkat cell RNA spiked in. Subset described: FACS-sorted CD8+CD4-CCR7+CD45RA+ naive T cells. These TCRs come from a human donor in good health. Some libraries in this study had Jurkat cell RNA spiked in.

This clonotype has a count of ten or more. The V and J genes are TRBV27 and TRBJ1-1; D is ambiguous. Germline CDR1 and CDR2: MNHEY and SMNVEV (reference sequence). V was trimmed by 8 bases and J by 10 bases, leaving 20 bases between them. This CDR3 has 13 residues. The CDR3 region is CASSSHPTGVAFF. The CDR3 nucleotides are TGTGCCAGCTCATCCCACCCCACGGGCGTAGCTTTCTTT.

Worth noting for this clonotype: This clone may be a read error of a much larger clone one base away. The chain links TRBV4-3 to TRBJ2-5, with 7 bases that match TRBD2. CDR1 is LGHNA, CDR2 YSLEER, per germline. This CDR3 spans 15 amino acids. The trim removed 0 bases at V and 9 bases at J, leaving 10 bases unmatched. The CDR3 loop is CASSQDRGSIEPQYF. The CDR3 nucleotides are TGCGCCAGCAGCCAAGATCGCGGGAGTATTGAGCCCCAGTACTTC.

Notes on this clonotype: It may be a read error: a sequence one base away is much more abundant. The chain uses TRBV4-1 and TRBJ1-1, with D perhaps matching TRBD1 (5 bases). Germline assignment: CDR1 MGHRA and CDR2 YSYEKL. This CDR3 is built from 16 residues. The V and J ends lost 1 base and 4 bases respectively, with 16 bases between them. The CDR3 nucleotides read TGCGCCAGCAGCCAAGGTCGGGGGGGGTTCGCCACTGAAGCTTTCTTT. Its translation: CASSQGRGGFATEAFF.

The genes are TRBV4-1 and TRBJ2-1, with TRBD2 matching over 11 bases. V lost 0 bases to trimming and J lost 0 bases; unmatched junction nucleotides: 1. CDR3 length: 17 residues. Germline CDR1 is MGHRA and CDR2 is YSYEKL. CDR3 DNA: TGCGCCAGCAGCCAAGAGGGACTAGCGGTCTCCTACAATGAGCAGTTCTTC. This gives the protein CASSQEGLAVSYNEQFF.

The chain joins TRBV5-6 to TRBJ2-5; D perhaps matches TRBD2 (6 bases). The V gene lost 1 base and the J gene lost 5 bases, with 15 bases spanning the gap. This CDR3 comprises 15 residues. In germline, CDR1 is SGHDT, CDR2 YYEEEE. CDR3 sequence (DNA): TGTGCCAGCAGCTTGAGGGACTGGGGTCAGGAGACCCAGTACTTC. Translation: CASSLRDWGQETQYF.

The chain combines TRBV5-4 with TRBJ2-3; 12 positions agree with TRBD1. In germline, CDR1 is SGHNT, CDR2 YYREEE (reference sequence). Trimming cost V 4 bases and J 4 bases; bases outside gene matches: 7. The length of the CDR3 is 16 residues. Here the CDR3 reads CASSVTGTGGSDTQYF. The CDR3 coding sequence is TGTGCCAGCAGCGTGACCGGGACAGGGGGCTCAGATACGCAGTATTTT.

Many counts were recorded for this clonotype. This chain uses TRBV2 with TRBJ2-7, with TRBD2 matching 10 bases. Germline assignment: CDR1 SNHLY and CDR2 FYNNEI. J lost 6 bases, V lost 8 bases, and 10 bases had no gene match. The CDR3 sequence is 14 residues long. This CDR3 is CASQSAGGLIEQYF. CDR3 coding DNA: TGTGCCAGCCAATCAGCGGGAGGGCTCATCGAGCAGTACTTC.

This clonotype was observed many times. The chain has TRBV12-3 or TRBV12-4 and TRBJ1-3, with D unresolved. Trimming shortened V by 6 bases and J by 1 base, and 4 bases separated the two germline ends. The CDR3 sequence is 12 residues long. CDR3 nucleotides: TGTGCCAGCAGCGAATCTGGAAACACCATATATTTT. It encodes CASSESGNTIYF.

This clonotype was detected ten times or more. This sequence joins TRBV7-9 and TRBJ2-7; D not certain. Between the trimmed V and J ends, which lost 5 bases and 2 bases, there was a span of 7 bases. Germline V lookup: CDR1 SEHNR, CDR2 FQNEAQ (reference sequence). CDR3 length: 12 amino acids. The CDR3 loop is CASSPDPYEQYF. The CDR3 DNA sequence: TGTGCCAGCAGCCCCGACCCCTACGAGCAGTACTTC.

On this clonotype: Just one base apart from a much larger clone, this may be a read error. V gene TRBV28 combines with J gene TRBJ2-1; the match to TRBD2 covers 9 bases. Germline CDR1 reads MDHEN; CDR2 reads SYDVKM. V dropped 2 bases and J dropped 7; count of bases not matched to a gene: 6. This CDR3 comprises 15 residues. Written as DNA, the CDR3 is TGTGCCAGCAGTTTAGGGACTAGCCCGAGGAATGAGCAGTTCTTC. This codes for CASSLGTSPRNEQFF.

The rearrangement uses TRBV15 and TRBJ1-1; 9 bases fit TRBD1. The V gene's germline CDR1 is LNHNV and CDR2 YYDKDF (reference sequence). CDR3 length equals 14 residues. Trimming removed 5 bases from V and 5 bases from J; junction bases left unmatched: 6. This CDR3 is CATSGYRGHTEAFF. The CDR3 bases are TGTGCCACCAGCGGCTACAGGGGGCATACTGAAGCTTTCTTT.

This clonotype was counted a few times. The rearrangement links TRBV4-1 to TRBJ1-3; TRBD1 might be the D (6 bases). CDR1 and CDR2 (germline): MGHRA, YSYEKL. The CDR3 has 16 amino acids. Deletions cut 6 bases from V and 4 bases from J, with 19 bases between. The CDR3 region has the DNA TGCGCCAGCAGACAGGTGGGGGGCTTGTTCGGAAACACCATATATTTT. It yields the protein CASRQVGGLFGNTIYF.

As to this clonotype: A much larger clone sits a single nucleotide away, making a read error possible. It is unclear where the CDR3 begins or ends on the DNA, so no DNA is shown, and the CDR3 is as TCRdb lists it. The chain links TRBV29-1 to TRBJ1-1. The CDR3 comprises 11 residues, both ends counted. The V gene's germline CDR1 is SQVTM and CDR2 ANQGSEA. This chain's CDR3 is CSVGEGAEALF.

The chain links TRBV28 to TRBJ1-2; 7 bases are a match to TRBD1. From germline, CDR1 is MDHEN and CDR2 SYDVKM. CDR3 length: 16 amino acids. V lost 3 bases to trimming and J lost 2 bases; unmatched junction nucleotides: 9. The CDR3 DNA is TGTGCCAGCAGTTTGCGGCGGGCAGGGGGAAACTATGGCTACACCTTC. Its translation is CASSLRRAGGNYGYTF.

The chain combines TRBV10-3 with TRBJ2-1; D is unclear. The length of the CDR3 is 16 residues. V was trimmed by 3 bases and J by 3 bases, leaving 15 bases between them. The V gene's germline CDR1 is ENHRY and CDR2 SYGVKD. In nucleotides, the CDR3 is TGTGCCATCAGTGAATCAAGTTCCAGTCTCTACAATGAGCAGTTCTTC. Amino acid sequence: CAISESSSSLYNEQFF.

This clonotype was observed a handful of times. The junction does not match germline at one end; this may be a read error. The genes are TRBV7-9 and TRBJ2-2, with 9 bases aligning to TRBD2. The CDR3 spans 20 residues. Germline CDR1 is SEHNR and CDR2 is FQNEAQ (reference sequence). CDR3: CASSASMAGGRAVDTGELFF. CDR3 coding DNA: TGTGCCAGCAGCGCTAGTATGGCTGGCGGGAGGGCCGTGGACACCGGGGAGCTGTTTTTC. Full variable domain (outside the CDR3, taken from reference TRBV7-9 and TRBJ2-2): DTGVSQNPRHKITKRGQNVTFRCDPISEHNRLYWYRQTLGQGPEFLTYFQNEAQLEKSRLLSDRFSAERPKGSFSTLEIQRTEQGDSAMYLCASSASMAGGRAVDTGELFFGEGSRLTVL.

This chain links TRBV6-6 with TRBJ2-1; maybe TRBD1 (5 bases). The CDR3 totals 18 residues. V lost 2 bases and J 8 bases, leaving 25 bases between the germline ends. CDR1 is MNHNY, CDR2 SVGAGI, per germline (reference sequence). The CDR3 coding sequence is TGTGCCAGCAGTTACACTTCACAGGTGACGTCCATTATCGATGAGCAGTTCTTC. Its translation: CASSYTSQVTSIIDEQFF.

A few counts support this clonotype. The rearrangement uses TRBV7-9 and TRBJ1-1; no firm D call. Germline loops: CDR1 SEHNR, CDR2 FQNEAQ (reference sequence). V was pared by 6 bases and J by 5 bases, with 13 bases between. This CDR3 has 13 amino acids. The CDR3, as DNA: TGTGCCAGCAGGCCCATGGAAGGAACTGAAGCTTTCTTT. This translates into CASRPMEGTEAFF.

Remarks on this clonotype: At one of its ends the junction is not consistent with the germline gene, which may arise from a read error. CDR3 in amino acids: CASSGGPAPSF. The CDR3 DNA follows: TGTGCCAGCAGTGGGGGTCCCGCGCCGTCCTTC. The V gene is TRBV25-1, the J gene TRBJ2-7; no reliable D call. There are 11 residues in the CDR3. Germline CDR1 MGHDK, CDR2 SYGVNS.

This clonotype was seen just once. Since the CDR3 does not end with the conserved phenylalanine or tryptophan, this likely comes from a read error. The V gene is TRBV30, the J gene TRBJ2-2, with D tentatively TRBD1 (5 bases). V lost 6 bases and J lost 4, with 18 bases in between. This CDR3 comprises 15 residues. Germline CDR1 and CDR2: GTSNPN and SVGIG (reference sequence). CDR3 coding DNA: TGTGCCTGCCCGACAGAACCCTTGAGCACCGGGGAGCTGTTTTCT. This gives the protein CACPTEPLSTGELFS.

This clonotype was detected a few times. V usage is TRBV25-1 and J usage is TRBJ2-3; D call uncertain. Trimming took off 1 base at V and 2 bases at J, with 13 bases between the two ends. Germline V gene lookup returns CDR1 MGHDK and CDR2 SYGVNS. CDR3 length: 16 amino acids. The DNA of the CDR3 is TGTGCCAGCAGTGAATTCGATGCGTTAAACACAGATACGCAGTATTTT. Its translation: CASSEFDALNTDTQYF. Full variable domain (remainder filled in from reference TRBV25-1 and TRBJ2-3): EADIYQTPRYLVIGTGKKITLECSQTMGHDKMYWYQQDPGMELHLIHYSYGVNSTEKGDLSSESTVSRIRTEHFPLTLESARPSHTSQYLCASSEFDALNTDTQYFGPGTRLTVL.

The V gene is TRBV11-2, the J gene TRBJ2-7; D is tentatively TRBD1 or TRBD2 (5 bases each). The V gene lost 4 bases and the J gene lost 0 bases, with 13 bases spanning the gap. This CDR3 has 15 amino acids. From germline, CDR1 is SGHAT and CDR2 FQNNGV. The CDR3 DNA reads TGTGCCAGCAGCTCGACGGGGCGCCTCTCCTACGAGCAGTACTTC. As protein: CASSSTGRLSYEQYF.

This clonotype was observed at least ten times. This rearrangement joins TRBV6-5 to TRBJ2-5; 8 bases align to TRBD1. Per germline, CDR1 MNHEY and CDR2 SVGAGI. V shed 4 bases, J shed 5 bases, and the junction held 9 bases outside the gene matches. CDR3 length: 15 residues. In nucleotides, the CDR3 is TGTGCCAGCAGTTGGGGGACAGGATCCTGGGAGACCCAGTACTTC. It is translated as CASSWGTGSWETQYF.

This clonotype has just one count. This may stem from a read error, because a much larger clone lies one nucleotide away. The chain combines TRBV11-3 with TRBJ2-5; TRBD2 aligns across 12 bases. Germline V gives CDR1 SGHNT, CDR2 YENEEA. CDR3 size: 15 residues. Here the CDR3 reads CASSPGLAGKETQSF. In DNA form, the CDR3 reads TGTGCCAGCAGTCCCGGACTAGCGGGAAAAGAGACCCAGTCCTTC.